This T cell receptor (beta chain) was sequenced in a study of cytomegalovirus exposure and HLA in healthy donors. Broader study findings: Most CMV-associated TCR beta chains were later found to appear HLA-restricted. The study put about 180 TCR beta chains on its list as cytomegalovirus-associated.

V was clipped by 7 bases and J by 0 bases, with 10 bases between them. Germline CDR1 SNHLY, CDR2 FYNNEI. The CDR3 is made up of 14 amino acids. The PCR employed 60 Vbeta primers together with 13 Jbeta primers. Repertoires were generated with immunoSEQ multiplex PCR, while TCRdb's copy carries only in-frame clones and drops some. The data hold about 120,000 clones, with roughly 80% observed a single time. To note about this clone: The antigen is unknown.

This chain links TRBV2 with TRBJ1-3, with unresolved D. The material sequenced was PBMCs. This receptor was obtained from a man aged 30 to 45 in good health and CMV-seropositive. The CDR3 loop is CASKASVSGNTIYF. DNA of the CDR3: TGTGCCAGCAAGGCAAGCGTCTCTGGAAACACCATATATTTT.